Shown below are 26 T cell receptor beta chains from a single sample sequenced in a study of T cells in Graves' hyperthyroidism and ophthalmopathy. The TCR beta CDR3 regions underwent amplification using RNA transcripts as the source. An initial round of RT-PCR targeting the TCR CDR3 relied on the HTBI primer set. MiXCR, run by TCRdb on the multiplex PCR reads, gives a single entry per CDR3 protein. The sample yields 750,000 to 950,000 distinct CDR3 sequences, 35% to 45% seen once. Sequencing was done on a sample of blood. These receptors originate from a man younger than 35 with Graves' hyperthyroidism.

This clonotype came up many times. As DNA, the CDR3 is TGTGCCAGCAGTCGGAGGACGGCGGGCGAGACCCAGTACTTC. Encoded protein: CASSRRTAGETQYF. J is TRBJ2-5 and V is TRBV2, with D perhaps TRBD2 (5 bases). V gave up 5 bases and J gave up 5 bases, with 15 bases separating them. This CDR3 is 14 amino acids long. Germline V gives CDR1 SNHLY, CDR2 FYNNEI.

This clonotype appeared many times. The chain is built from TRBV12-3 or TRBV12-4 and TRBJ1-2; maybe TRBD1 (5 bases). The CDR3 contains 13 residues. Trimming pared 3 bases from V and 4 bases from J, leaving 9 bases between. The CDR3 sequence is CASSFTGVYGYTF. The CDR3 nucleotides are TGTGCCAGCAGTTTCACGGGGGTCTATGGCTACACCTTC.

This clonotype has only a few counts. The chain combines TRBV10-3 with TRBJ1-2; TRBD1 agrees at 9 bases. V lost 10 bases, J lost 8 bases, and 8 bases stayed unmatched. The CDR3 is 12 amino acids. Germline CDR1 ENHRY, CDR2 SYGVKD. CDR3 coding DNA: TGTGCCAGCAGGGGACAGGGAGAAGGCTACACCTTC. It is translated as CASRGQGEGYTF.

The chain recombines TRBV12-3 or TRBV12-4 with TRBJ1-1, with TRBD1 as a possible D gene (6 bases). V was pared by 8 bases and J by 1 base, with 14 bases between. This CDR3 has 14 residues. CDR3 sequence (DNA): TGTGCCAGCTCTGCAGGGGTGTGGAACACTGAAGCTTTCTTT. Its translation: CASSAGVWNTEAFF.

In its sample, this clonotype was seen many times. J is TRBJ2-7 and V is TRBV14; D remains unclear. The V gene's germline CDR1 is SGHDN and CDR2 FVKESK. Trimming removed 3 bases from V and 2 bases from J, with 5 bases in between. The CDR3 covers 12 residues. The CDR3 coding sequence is TGTGCCAGCAGCCAGGCAACCTACGAGCAGTACTTC. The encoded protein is CASSQATYEQYF. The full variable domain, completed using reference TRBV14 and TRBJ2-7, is EAGVTQFPSHSVIEKGQTVTLRCDPISGHDNLYWYRRVMGKEIKFLLHFVKESKQDESGMPNNRFLAERTGGTYSTLKVQPAELEDSGVYFCASSQATYEQYFGPGTRLTVT.

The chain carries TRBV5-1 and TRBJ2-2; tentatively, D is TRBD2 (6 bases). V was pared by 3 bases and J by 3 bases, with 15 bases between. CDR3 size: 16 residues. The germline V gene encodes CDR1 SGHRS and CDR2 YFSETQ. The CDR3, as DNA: TGCGCCAGCAGCTACCCCTCCGGGAGCGACACCGGGGAGCTGTTTTTT. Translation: CASSYPSGSDTGELFF.

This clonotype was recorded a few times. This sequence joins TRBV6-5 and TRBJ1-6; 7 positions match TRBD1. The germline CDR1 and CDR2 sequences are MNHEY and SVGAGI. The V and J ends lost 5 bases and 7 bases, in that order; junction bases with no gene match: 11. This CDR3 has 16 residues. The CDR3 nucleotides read TGTGCCAGCAGTGCGGGGACAGTTTATAAGAATTCACCCCTCCACTTT. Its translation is CASSAGTVYKNSPLHF.

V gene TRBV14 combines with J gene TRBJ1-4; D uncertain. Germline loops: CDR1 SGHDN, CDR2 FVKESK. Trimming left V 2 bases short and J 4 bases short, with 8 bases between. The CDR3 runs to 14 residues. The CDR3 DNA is TGTGCCAGCAGCCAATTCGGAATTAATGAAAAACTGTTTTTT. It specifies CASSQFGINEKLFF.

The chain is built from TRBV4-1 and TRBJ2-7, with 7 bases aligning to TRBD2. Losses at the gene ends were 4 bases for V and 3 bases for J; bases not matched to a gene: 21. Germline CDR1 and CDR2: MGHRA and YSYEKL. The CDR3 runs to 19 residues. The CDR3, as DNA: TGCGCCAGCAGCCCTGCGGCAGTGAGTGCTAGCGGTGATGGCTACGAGCAGTACTTC. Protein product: CASSPAAVSASGDGYEQYF.

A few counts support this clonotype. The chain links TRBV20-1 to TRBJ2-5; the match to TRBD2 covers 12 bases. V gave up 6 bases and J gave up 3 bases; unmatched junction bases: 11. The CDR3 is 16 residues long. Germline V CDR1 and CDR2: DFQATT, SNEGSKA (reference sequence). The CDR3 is CSARSGLAGSEETQYF. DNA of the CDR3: TGCAGTGCCAGGTCGGGACTAGCGGGCTCTGAAGAGACCCAGTACTTC.

Here the CDR3 reads CASRNFGSGATEAFF. The CDR3 bases are TGTGCCAGCAGAAACTTTGGGTCTGGGGCAACTGAAGCTTTCTTT. The chain carries TRBV7-9 and TRBJ1-1; a possible D gene is TRBD1 (5 bases). The CDR3 is 15 amino acids. The V end lost 6 bases, the J end lost 5 bases, and 19 bases lay between the germline ends. The V gene's germline CDR1 is SEHNR and CDR2 FQNEAQ (reference sequence).

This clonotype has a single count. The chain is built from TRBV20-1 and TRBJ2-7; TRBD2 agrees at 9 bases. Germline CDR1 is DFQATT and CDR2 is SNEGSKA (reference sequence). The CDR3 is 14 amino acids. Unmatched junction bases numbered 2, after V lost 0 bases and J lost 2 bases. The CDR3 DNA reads TGCAGTGCTAGAGATCTAGCGGGGCCCTACGAGCAGTACTTC. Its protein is CSARDLAGPYEQYF.

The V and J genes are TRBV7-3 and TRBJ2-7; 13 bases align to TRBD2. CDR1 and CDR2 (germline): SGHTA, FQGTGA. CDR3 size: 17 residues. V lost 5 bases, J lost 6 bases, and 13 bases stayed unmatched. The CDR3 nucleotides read TGTGCCAGCAGCCTTCCCCGTGGACTAGCGGGAGTGTCCGAGCAGTACTTC. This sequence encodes CASSLPRGLAGVSEQYF.

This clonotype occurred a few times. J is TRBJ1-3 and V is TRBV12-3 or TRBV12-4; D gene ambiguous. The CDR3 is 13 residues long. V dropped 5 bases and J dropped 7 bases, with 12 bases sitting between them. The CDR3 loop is CASSASSRNTIYF. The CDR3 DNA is TGTGCCAGCAGTGCTTCTTCAAGGAACACCATATATTTT.

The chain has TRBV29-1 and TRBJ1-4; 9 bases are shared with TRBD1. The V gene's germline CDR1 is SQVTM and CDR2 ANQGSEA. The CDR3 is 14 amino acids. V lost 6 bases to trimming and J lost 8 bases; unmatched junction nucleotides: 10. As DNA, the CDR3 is TGCAGCGTGGTGGACAGGGGCCGCGTGGAAAAACTGTTTTTT. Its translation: CSVVDRGRVEKLFF. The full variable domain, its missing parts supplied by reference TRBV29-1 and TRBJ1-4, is SAVISQKPSRDICQRGTSLTIQCQVDSQVTMMFWYRQQPGQSLTLIATANQGSEATYESGFVIDKFPISRPNLTFSTLTVSNMSPEDSSIYLCSVVDRGRVEKLFFGSGTQLSVL.

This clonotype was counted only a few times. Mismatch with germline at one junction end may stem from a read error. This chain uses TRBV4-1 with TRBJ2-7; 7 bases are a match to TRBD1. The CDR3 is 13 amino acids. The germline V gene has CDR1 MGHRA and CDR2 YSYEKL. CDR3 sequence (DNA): TGTGCCAGCAGCCACCCAGGGGGCTACGAGCAGTACTTC. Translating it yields CASSHPGGYEQYF.

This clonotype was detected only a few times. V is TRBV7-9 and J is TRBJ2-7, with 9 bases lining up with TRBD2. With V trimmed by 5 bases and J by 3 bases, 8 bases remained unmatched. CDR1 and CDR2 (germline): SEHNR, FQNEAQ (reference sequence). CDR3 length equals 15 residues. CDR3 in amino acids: CASSIWREGVYEQYF. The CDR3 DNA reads TGTGCCAGCAGCATCTGGCGGGAGGGAGTCTACGAGCAGTACTTC.

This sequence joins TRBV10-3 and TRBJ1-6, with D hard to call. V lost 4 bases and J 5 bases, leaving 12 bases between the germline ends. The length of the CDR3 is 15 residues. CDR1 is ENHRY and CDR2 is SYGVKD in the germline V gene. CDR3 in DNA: TGTGCCATCAGTGGGACGGAGGCAGATAATTCACCCCTCCACTTT. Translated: CAISGTEADNSPLHF.

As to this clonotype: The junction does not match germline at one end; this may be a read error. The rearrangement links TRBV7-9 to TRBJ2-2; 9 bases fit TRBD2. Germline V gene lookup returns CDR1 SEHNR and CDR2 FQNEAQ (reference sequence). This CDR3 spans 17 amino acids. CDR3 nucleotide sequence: TGTGCCAGCAGCTCAGCGCAGGCGGGAGGGCACGGCGGGGAGCTGTTTTTC. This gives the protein CASSSAQAGGHGGELFF.

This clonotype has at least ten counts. CDR3 nucleotide sequence: TGTGCCAGCAGTTGGGGAGGCAATGGCTACACCTTC. Protein sequence: CASSWGGNGYTF. V gene TRBV25-1 combines with J gene TRBJ1-2; no reliable D call. The CDR3 is 12 amino acids. Germline CDR1 and CDR2: MGHDK and SYGVNS. With 5 bases removed from V and 6 bases from J, the gap between germline ends came to 10 bases.

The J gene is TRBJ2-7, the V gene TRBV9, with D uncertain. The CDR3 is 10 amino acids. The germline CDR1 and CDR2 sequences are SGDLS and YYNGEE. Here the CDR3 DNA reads TGTCCCCTTAGCTCCTACGAGCAGTACTTC. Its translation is CPLSSYEQYF. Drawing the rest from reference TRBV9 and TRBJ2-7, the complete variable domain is DSGVTQTPKHLITATGQRVTLRCSPRSGDLSVYWYQQSLDQGLQFLIQYYNGEERAKGNILERFSAQQFPDLHSELNLSSLELGDSALYFCPLSSYEQYFGPGTRLTVT.

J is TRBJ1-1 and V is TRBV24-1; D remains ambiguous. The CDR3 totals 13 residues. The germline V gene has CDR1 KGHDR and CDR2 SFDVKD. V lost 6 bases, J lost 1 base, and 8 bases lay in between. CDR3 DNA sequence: TGTGCCACCAGTAACCCAGGGAACACTGAAGCTTTCTTT. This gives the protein CATSNPGNTEAFF.

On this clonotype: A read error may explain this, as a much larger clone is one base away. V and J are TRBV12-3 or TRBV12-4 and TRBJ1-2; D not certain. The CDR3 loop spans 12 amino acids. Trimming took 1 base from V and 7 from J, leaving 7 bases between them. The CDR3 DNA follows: TGTGCCAGCAGTTTAGGGGATGTTGGCTACACCTTC. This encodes CASSLGDVGYTF.

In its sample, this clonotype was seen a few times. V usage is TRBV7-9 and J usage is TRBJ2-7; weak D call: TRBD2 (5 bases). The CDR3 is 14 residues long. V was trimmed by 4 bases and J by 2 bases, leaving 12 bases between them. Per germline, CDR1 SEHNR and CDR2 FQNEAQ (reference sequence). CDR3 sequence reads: CASSSSGDPYEQYF. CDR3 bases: TGTGCCAGCAGCTCATCCGGGGATCCCTACGAGCAGTACTTC.

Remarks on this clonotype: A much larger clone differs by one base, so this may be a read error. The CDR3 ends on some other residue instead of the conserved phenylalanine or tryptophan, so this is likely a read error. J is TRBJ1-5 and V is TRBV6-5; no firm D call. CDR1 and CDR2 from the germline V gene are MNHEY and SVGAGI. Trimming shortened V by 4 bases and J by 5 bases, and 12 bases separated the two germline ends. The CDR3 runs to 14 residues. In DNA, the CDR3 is TGTGCCAGCAGTTTAGCCAGGACGGATCAGCCCCAGCATCTT. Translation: CASSLARTDQPQHL.

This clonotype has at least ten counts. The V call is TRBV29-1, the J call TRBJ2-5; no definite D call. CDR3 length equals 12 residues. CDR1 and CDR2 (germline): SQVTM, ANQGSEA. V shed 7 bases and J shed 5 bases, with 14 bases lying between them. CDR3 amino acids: CSDLDRGETQYF. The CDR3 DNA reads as TGCAGCGACCTAGACCGTGGGGAGACCCAGTACTTC.